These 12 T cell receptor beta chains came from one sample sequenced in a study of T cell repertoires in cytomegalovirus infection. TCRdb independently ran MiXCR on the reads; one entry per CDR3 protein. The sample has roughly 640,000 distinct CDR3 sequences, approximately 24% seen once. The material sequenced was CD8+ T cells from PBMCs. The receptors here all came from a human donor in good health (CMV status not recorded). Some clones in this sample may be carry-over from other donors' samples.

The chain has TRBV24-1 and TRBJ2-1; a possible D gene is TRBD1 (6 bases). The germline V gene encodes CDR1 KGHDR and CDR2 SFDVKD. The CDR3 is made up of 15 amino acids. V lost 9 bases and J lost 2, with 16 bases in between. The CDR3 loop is CATLGRGQPYNEQFF. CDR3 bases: TGTGCCACCCTAGGTCGAGGACAGCCCTACAATGAGCAGTTCTTC.

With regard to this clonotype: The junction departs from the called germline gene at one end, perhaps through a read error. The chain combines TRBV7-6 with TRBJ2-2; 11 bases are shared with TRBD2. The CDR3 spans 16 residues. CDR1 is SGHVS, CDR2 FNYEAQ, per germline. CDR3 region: CASSTGLAANTGELFF. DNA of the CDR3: TGTGCTAGCAGCACGGGACTAGCGGCGAACACCGGGGAGCTGTTTTTT.

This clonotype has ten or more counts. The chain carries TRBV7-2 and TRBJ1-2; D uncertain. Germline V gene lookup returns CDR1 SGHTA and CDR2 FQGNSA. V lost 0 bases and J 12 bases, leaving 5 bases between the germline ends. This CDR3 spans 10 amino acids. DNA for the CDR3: TGTGCCAGCAGCTTAGCCGAACACACCTTC. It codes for CASSLAEHTF. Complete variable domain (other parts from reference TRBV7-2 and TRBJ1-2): GAGVSQSPSNKVTEKGKDVELRCDPISGHTALYWYRQSLGQGLEFLIYFQGNSAPDKSGLPSDRFSAERTGGSVSTLTIQRTQQEDSAVYLCASSLAEHTFGSGTRLTVV.

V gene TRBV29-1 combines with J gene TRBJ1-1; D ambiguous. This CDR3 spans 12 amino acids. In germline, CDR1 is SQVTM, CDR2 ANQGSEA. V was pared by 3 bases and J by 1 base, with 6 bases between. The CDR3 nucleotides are TGCAGCGTTGAGGTCGGGAACACTGAAGCTTTCTTT. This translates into CSVEVGNTEAFF.

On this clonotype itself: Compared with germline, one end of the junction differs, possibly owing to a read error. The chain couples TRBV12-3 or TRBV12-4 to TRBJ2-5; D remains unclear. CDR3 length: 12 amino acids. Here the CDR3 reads CANSLAGETQYF. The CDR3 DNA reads TGTGCCAACAGTTTAGCAGGAGAGACCCAGTACTTC.

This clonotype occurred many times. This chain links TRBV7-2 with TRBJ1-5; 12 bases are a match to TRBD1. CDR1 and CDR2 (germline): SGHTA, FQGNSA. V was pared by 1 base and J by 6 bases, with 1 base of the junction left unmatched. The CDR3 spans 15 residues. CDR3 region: CASSLGDRGLQPQHF. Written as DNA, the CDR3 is TGTGCCAGCAGCTTAGGGGACAGGGGGCTTCAGCCCCAGCATTTT.

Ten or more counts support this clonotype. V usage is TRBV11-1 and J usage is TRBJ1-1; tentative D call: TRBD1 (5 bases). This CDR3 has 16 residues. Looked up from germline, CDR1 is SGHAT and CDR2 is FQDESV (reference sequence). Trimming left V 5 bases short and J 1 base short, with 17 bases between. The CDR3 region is CASSDFGGDRNTEAFF. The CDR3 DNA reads TGTGCCAGCAGCGACTTCGGGGGGGACCGGAACACTGAAGCTTTCTTT.

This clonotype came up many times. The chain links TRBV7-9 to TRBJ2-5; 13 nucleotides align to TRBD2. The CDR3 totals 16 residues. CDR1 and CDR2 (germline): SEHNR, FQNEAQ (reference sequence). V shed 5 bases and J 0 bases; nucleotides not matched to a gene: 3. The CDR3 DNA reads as TGTGCCAGCAGCCCGGGACTAGCGGGGCACCAAGAGACCCAGTACTTC. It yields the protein CASSPGLAGHQETQYF.

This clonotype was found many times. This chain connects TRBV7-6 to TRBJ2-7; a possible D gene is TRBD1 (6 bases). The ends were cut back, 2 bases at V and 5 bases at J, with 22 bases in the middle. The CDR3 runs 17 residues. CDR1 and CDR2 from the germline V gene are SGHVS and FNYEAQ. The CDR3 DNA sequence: TGTGCCAGCAGCTTAAAGATCCAGGACAGCCATCAGGACGAGCAGTACTTC. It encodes CASSLKIQDSHQDEQYF.

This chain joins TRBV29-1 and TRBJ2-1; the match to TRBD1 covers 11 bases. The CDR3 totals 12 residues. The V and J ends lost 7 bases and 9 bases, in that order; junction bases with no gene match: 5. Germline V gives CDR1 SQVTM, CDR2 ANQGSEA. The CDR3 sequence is CSGGQGVSEQFF. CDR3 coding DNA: TGCAGCGGGGGACAGGGGGTTAGTGAGCAGTTCTTC.

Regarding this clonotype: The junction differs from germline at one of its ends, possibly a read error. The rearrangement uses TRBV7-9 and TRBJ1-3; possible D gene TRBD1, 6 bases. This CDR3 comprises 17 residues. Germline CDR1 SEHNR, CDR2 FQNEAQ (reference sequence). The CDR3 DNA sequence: TGTGCCAGCAGCCCTGAGGGGGGATTTGGCTCTCGAAACACCATATATTTT. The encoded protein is CASSPEGGFGSRNTIYF.

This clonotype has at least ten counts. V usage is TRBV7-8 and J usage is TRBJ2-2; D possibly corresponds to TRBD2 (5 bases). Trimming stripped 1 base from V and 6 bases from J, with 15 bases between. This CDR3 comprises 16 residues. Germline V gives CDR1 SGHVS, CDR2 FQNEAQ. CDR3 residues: CASSLGGMVGSGELFF. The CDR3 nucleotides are TGTGCCAGCAGCTTAGGAGGGATGGTTGGGTCCGGGGAGCTGTTTTTT.